This T cell receptor (beta chain) was recorded in a study of tumor and adjacent non-tumor tissue in lung cancer. The overall study: There were some 11 adenocarcinoma, 2 squamous cell carcinoma and 1 small cell lung cancer cases. On average, productive TCRbeta reads reached 4 million to 4.5 million per sample.

Study-level findings and limits: In normal lung, the top 100 clones were significantly more dominant than in tumor.

A note on this clonotype: Antigen: not known.

The template was RNA from unsorted bulk tissue. Donors were chemotherapy-naive, newly diagnosed lung cancer surgical patients in China, August–late 2014. A modified ARM-PCR protocol with three rounds of nested PCR amplified TCRbeta. MiXCR, applied by TCRdb to the multiplex PCR reads, yields one record per CDR3 protein. The sample yields over 85,000 distinct CDR3 sequences, over 75% seen once. J was trimmed by 1 base and V by 7 bases; bases with no gene match: 7. This CDR3 contains 14 residues. Looked up from germline, CDR1 is SQVTM and CDR2 is ANQGSEA. The source material was lung tumor tissue. This TCR derives from a man aged 65 to 85 with non-small cell lung cancer. This rearrangement joins TRBV29-1 to TRBJ2-1, with 7 bases lining up with TRBD1. In DNA form, the CDR3 reads TGCAGCGCCCATGGACAGGTGTCCTACAATGAGCAGTTCTTC. Its translation is CSAHGQVSYNEQFF.